Each of the 6 T cell receptor beta chains below was sequenced from the same sample in a study of T cell responses to AZD1222 COVID-19 vaccine. TCRdb keeps only in-frame clones here, not all; method: immunoSEQ multiplex PCR. The table has 180,000 or so clones, roughly nine tenths seen once. Sequencing used peripheral blood, obtained 28 days after the second AZD1222 dose. The source is an adult who received the AZD1222 COVID-19 vaccine.

The chain uses TRBV7-9 and TRBJ2-1; 9 bases line up with TRBD1. The CDR3 contains 14 residues. Germline CDR1 and CDR2: SEHNR and FQNEAQ (reference sequence). Losses at the gene ends were 5 bases for V and 8 bases for J; bases not matched to a gene: 7. The CDR3 region has the DNA TGTGCCAGCAGCGAACCGGGACAGGGTGATGAGCAGTTCTTC. Translating it yields CASSEPGQGDEQFF.

The V gene is TRBV28, the J gene TRBJ1-2; 11 nucleotides agree with TRBD1. This CDR3 has 15 amino acids. The J segment lost 8 bases and the V segment lost 5 bases, leaving 10 bases of the junction unmatched. The germline V gene encodes CDR1 MDHEN and CDR2 SYDVKM. CDR3 bases: TGTGCCAGCAGTCTTCCGGGACAGGGGGAAAGAGGCTACACCTTC. Its translation: CASSLPGQGERGYTF.

The chain carries TRBV19 and TRBJ1-4, with a tentative D call TRBD1 (5 bases). The germline V and J ends were trimmed by 5 bases and 5 bases, with 12 bases remaining between them. CDR3 length: 14 amino acids. Germline V lookup: CDR1 LNHDA, CDR2 SQIVND (reference sequence). The CDR3 region has the DNA TGTGCCAGTAGTGGGACGGCTCTGAATGAAAAACTGTTTTTT. Protein product: CASSGTALNEKLFF.

The chain has TRBV7-2 and TRBJ1-3; D possibly corresponds to TRBD1 (6 bases). CDR1 and CDR2 from the germline V gene are SGHTA and FQGNSA. Deletions cut 3 bases from V and 3 bases from J, with 9 bases between. The CDR3 consists of 14 residues. Here the CDR3 DNA reads TGTGCCAGCAGCTTGAACAGGGATGGAAACACCATATATTTT. Protein sequence: CASSLNRDGNTIYF.

The chain links TRBV5-1 to TRBJ2-2; D gene uncertain. The CDR3 has 15 amino acids. V lost 7 bases to trimming and J lost 3 bases, with 16 bases between them. Germline CDR1 SGHRS, CDR2 YFSETQ. As DNA, the CDR3 is TGCGCCAGCGCGGTGAGAGTGGGATACACCGGGGAGCTGTTTTTT. This gives the protein CASAVRVGYTGELFF.

V and J are TRBV28 and TRBJ2-7; perhaps TRBD2 as D (5 bases). Trimming removed 3 bases at V and 1 base at J, with 10 bases between. Looked up from germline, CDR1 is MDHEN and CDR2 is SYDVKM. The CDR3 sequence is 14 residues long. The CDR3 region is CASSFYSGSYEQYF. The CDR3 region has the DNA TGTGCCAGCAGTTTTTACAGCGGTTCCTACGAGCAGTACTTC.